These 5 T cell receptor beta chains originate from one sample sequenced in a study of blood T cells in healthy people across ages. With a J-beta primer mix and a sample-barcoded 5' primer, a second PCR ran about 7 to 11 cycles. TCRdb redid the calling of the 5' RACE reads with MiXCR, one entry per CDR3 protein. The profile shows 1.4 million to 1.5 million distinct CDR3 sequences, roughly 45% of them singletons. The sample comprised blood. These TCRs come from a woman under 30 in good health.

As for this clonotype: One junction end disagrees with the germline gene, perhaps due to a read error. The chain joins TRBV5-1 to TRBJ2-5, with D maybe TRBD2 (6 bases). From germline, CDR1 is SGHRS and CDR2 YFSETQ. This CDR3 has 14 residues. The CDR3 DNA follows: TGCGCCAGCACCTTGGGGGGAGCGTCGGAGACCCAGTACTTC. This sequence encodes CASTLGGASETQYF.

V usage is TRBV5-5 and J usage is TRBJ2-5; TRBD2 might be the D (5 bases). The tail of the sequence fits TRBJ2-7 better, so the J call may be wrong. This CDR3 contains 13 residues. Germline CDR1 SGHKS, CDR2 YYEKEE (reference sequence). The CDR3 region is CASSLAGVNEQYF. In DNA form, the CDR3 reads TGTGCCAGCAGCTTGGCCGGGGTGAACGAGCAGTACTTC.

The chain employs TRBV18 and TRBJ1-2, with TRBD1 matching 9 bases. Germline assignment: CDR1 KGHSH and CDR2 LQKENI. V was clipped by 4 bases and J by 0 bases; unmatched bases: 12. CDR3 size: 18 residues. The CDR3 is CASSRPWTGARANYGYTF. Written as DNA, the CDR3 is TGTGCCAGCTCACGTCCCTGGACAGGGGCGAGAGCTAACTATGGCTACACCTTC.

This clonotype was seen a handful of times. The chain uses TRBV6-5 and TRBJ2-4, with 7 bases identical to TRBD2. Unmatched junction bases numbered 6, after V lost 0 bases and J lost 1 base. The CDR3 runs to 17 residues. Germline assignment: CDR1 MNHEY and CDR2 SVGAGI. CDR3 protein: CASSYSISGGAKNIQYF. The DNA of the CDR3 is TGTGCCAGCAGTTACTCGATATCCGGGGGGGCCAAAAACATTCAGTACTTC.

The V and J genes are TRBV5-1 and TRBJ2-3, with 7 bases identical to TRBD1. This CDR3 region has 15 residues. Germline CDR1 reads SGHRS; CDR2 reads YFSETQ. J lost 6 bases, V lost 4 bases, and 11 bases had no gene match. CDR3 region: CASSDGQELHDTQYF. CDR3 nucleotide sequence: TGCGCCAGCAGCGATGGACAGGAACTACATGATACGCAGTATTTT.